Each of the 21 T cell receptor beta chains below was sequenced from the same sample in a study of shared clonotypes between healthy human individuals. Profiled with immunoSEQ multiplex PCR; TCRdb holds only in-frame clones, not every one. The table has about 710,000 clones, roughly 72% seen once. Sequenced input: memory CD4+ T cells sorted from blood. Regarding subset: CD45RA-negative fraction. The receptor set was obtained from a woman younger than 45 in good health.

The J gene is TRBJ2-4, the V gene TRBV6-5; D perhaps matches TRBD2 (6 bases). Trimming left V 7 bases short and J 9 bases short, with 16 bases between. The CDR3 runs to 13 residues. In germline, CDR1 is MNHEY, CDR2 SVGAGI. The DNA of the CDR3 is TGTGCCAGCATGGGGGGTGCCCGTGGCATTCAGTACTTC. Translating it yields CASMGGARGIQYF.

The rearrangement uses TRBV29-1 and TRBJ2-1, with 10 nucleotides matching TRBD2. V lost 1 base, J lost 8 bases, and 8 bases stayed unmatched. The CDR3 totals 15 residues. Germline V gene data show CDR1 as SQVTM and CDR2 as ANQGSEA. The CDR3, as DNA: TGCAGCGTTGAAGGACTGCTAGCGGGAGCCGATGAGCAGTTCTTC. It codes for CSVEGLLAGADEQFF.

This chain connects TRBV4-1 to TRBJ1-2; 8 positions agree with TRBD1. The V gene end was trimmed by 1 base and the J gene end by 2 bases; junction bases not matched to a gene: 3. The CDR3 has 15 residues. CDR1 is MGHRA, CDR2 YSYEKL, per germline. CDR3 in amino acids: CASSQADRGNYGYTF. In nucleotides, the CDR3 is TGCGCCAGCAGCCAAGCCGACAGGGGAAACTATGGCTACACCTTC.

The rearrangement uses TRBV19 and TRBJ1-6, with TRBD1 identical over 7 bases. There are 13 residues in the CDR3. Germline V gene lookup returns CDR1 LNHDA and CDR2 SQIVND (reference sequence). The CDR3 nucleotides read TGTGCACACAGGGGTCTTGGGAATTCACCCCTCCACTTT. Translation: CAHRGLGNSPLHF.

This clone was seen only a few times. The rearrangement uses TRBV30 and TRBJ2-6, with D unresolved. CDR1 GTSNPN and CDR2 SVGIG come from the germline V gene (reference sequence). The V end was cut by 3 bases, the J end by 0 bases, with 6 bases between. The CDR3 totals 14 residues. CDR3 nucleotide sequence: TGTGCCTGGAGGGGCTTCTCTGGGGCCAACGTCCTGACTTTC. It translates to CAWRGFSGANVLTF.

V gene TRBV28 combines with J gene TRBJ1-2, with D perhaps matching TRBD1 (5 bases). CDR1 is MDHEN, CDR2 SYDVKM, per germline. Trimming cost V 4 bases and J 7 bases, with 22 bases left between them. This CDR3 has 16 amino acids. CDR3 bases: TGTGCCAGCAGTTATACCGGGACGGAGTATATATCTGGCTACACCTTC. Translation gives CASSYTGTEYISGYTF.

This clone was found many times. This sequence joins TRBV10-2 and TRBJ2-7; 8 nucleotides agree with TRBD2. Germline V CDR1 and CDR2: WSHSY, SAAADI. The V and J ends lost 7 bases and 4 bases, in that order; junction bases with no gene match: 12. The CDR3 spans 15 residues. The DNA of the CDR3 is TGCGCCAGCAAGGATGGAGCGGGAGTGATGTACGAGCAGTACTTC. Its protein product is CASKDGAGVMYEQYF.

The chain couples TRBV19 to TRBJ2-7; 10 bases match TRBD2. V gave up 2 bases and J gave up 2 bases; unmatched junction bases: 6. The germline CDR1 and CDR2 sequences are LNHDA and SQIVND (reference sequence). The CDR3 covers 16 residues. CDR3 sequence: CASSIKRGGETYEQYF. The CDR3 nucleotides read TGTGCCAGTAGTATAAAGCGGGGGGGCGAAACCTACGAGCAGTACTTC.

The CDR3 region has the DNA TGTGCCAGCAGCTTAGCGACTAGCGTGAACACCGGGGAGCTGTTTTTT. Translation gives CASSLATSVNTGELFF. The rearrangement uses TRBV7-2 and TRBJ2-2; 8 nucleotides match TRBD2. After removal of 0 bases from V and 1 base from J, the junction contained 1 base not matched to a gene. The germline CDR1 and CDR2 sequences are SGHTA and FQGNSA. CDR3 length: 16 amino acids. Full variable domain (missing parts from reference TRBV7-2 and TRBJ2-2): GAGVSQSPSNKVTEKGKDVELRCDPISGHTALYWYRQSLGQGLEFLIYFQGNSAPDKSGLPSDRFSAERTGGSVSTLTIQRTQQEDSAVYLCASSLATSVNTGELFFGEGSRLTVL.

The V gene is TRBV2, the J gene TRBJ1-5, with D tentatively TRBD1 (5 bases). The germline V and J ends were trimmed by 8 bases and 2 bases, with 10 bases remaining between them. The CDR3 covers 13 residues. In germline, CDR1 is SNHLY, CDR2 FYNNEI. The chain's CDR3 is CASAGGGNQPQHF. CDR3 nucleotides: TGTGCCAGCGCGGGGGGGGGCAATCAGCCCCAGCATTTT.

The chain joins TRBV11-2 to TRBJ2-3; D call uncertain. Germline V CDR1 and CDR2: SGHAT, FQNNGV. This CDR3 is 14 amino acids long. Trimming removed 2 bases at V and 2 bases at J, with 8 bases between. The CDR3 is CASSLKPITDTQYF. As DNA, the CDR3 is TGTGCCAGCAGCTTAAAACCTATCACAGATACGCAGTATTTT.

On this clone: This same CDR3 is encoded by further DNA sequences in the sample. This rearrangement joins TRBV7-7 to TRBJ2-3; D uncertain. CDR1 and CDR2 from the germline V gene are SSHAT and FNYEAQ (reference sequence). Trimming shortened V by 1 base and J by 3 bases, and 8 bases separated the two germline ends. This CDR3 has 14 residues. The CDR3 DNA reads as TGTGCCAGCAGCTTAGGTGCATCGACAGATACGCAGTATTTT. Its protein product is CASSLGASTDTQYF.

The chain uses TRBV5-1 and TRBJ2-1; 9 nucleotides align to TRBD1. The CDR3 extends over 16 amino acids. The J segment lost 2 bases and the V segment lost 4 bases, leaving 7 bases of the junction unmatched. In germline, CDR1 is SGHRS, CDR2 YFSETQ. The CDR3 here is CASSTTGGAPYNEQFF. CDR3 sequence (DNA): TGCGCCAGCAGCACGACAGGGGGAGCCCCCTACAATGAGCAGTTCTTC.

This clone was seen many times. V is TRBV2 and J is TRBJ1-2; 8 bases agree with TRBD1. This CDR3 has 12 amino acids. In germline, CDR1 is SNHLY, CDR2 FYNNEI. The V and J ends lost 2 bases and 10 bases, in that order; junction bases with no gene match: 3. The CDR3 sequence: CASSERQGYYTF. As DNA, the CDR3 is TGTGCCAGCAGTGAAAGACAGGGGTACTACACCTTC. Variable domain in full (rest from reference TRBV2 and TRBJ1-2): EPEVTQTPSHQVTQMGQEVILRCVPISNHLYFYWYRQILGQKVEFLVSFYNNEISEKSEIFDDQFSVERPDGSNFTLKIRSTKLEDSAMYFCASSERQGYYTFGSGTRLTVV.

V is TRBV28 and J is TRBJ2-3, with 8 bases that match TRBD1. V was pared by 6 bases and J by 4 bases, with 12 bases of the junction left unmatched. Germline V lookup: CDR1 MDHEN, CDR2 SYDVKM. This CDR3 region has 16 residues. CDR3 in amino acids: CASSANYRGSSDTQYF. The CDR3 bases are TGTGCCAGCAGCGCGAACTACAGGGGGTCCTCAGATACGCAGTATTTT. The full variable domain, with the rest looked up from reference TRBV28 and TRBJ2-3, is DVKVTQSSRYLVKRTGEKVFLECVQDMDHENMFWYRQDPGLGLRLIYFSYDVKMKEKGDIPEGYSVSREKKERFSLILESASTNQTSMYLCASSANYRGSSDTQYFGPGTRLTVL.

In the case of this clone: The sample has other DNA sequences that encode this CDR3 too. The CDR3 spells CSVGGYTGELFF. The DNA for the CDR3 is TGCAGCGTTGGGGGCTACACCGGGGAGCTGTTTTTT. The genes are TRBV29-1 and TRBJ2-2; tentatively, D is TRBD1 (5 bases). Trimming removed 4 bases from V and 3 bases from J, with 6 bases in between. The CDR3 is 12 residues long. Germline-derived CDR1 and CDR2 are SQVTM and ANQGSEA.

The J gene is TRBJ2-3, the V gene TRBV4-1; 7 positions agree with TRBD1. V was pared by 0 bases and J by 4 bases, with 13 bases of the junction left unmatched. CDR1 MGHRA and CDR2 YSYEKL come from the germline V gene. The CDR3 totals 18 residues. The CDR3 loop reads CASSQDTGQNMSPDTQYF. The CDR3 bases are TGCGCCAGCAGCCAAGATACGGGACAGAATATGAGTCCAGATACGCAGTATTTT.

This clone was seen a single time. J is TRBJ2-2 and V is TRBV7-8; the D is unclear. Trimming cost V 1 base and J 1 base, with 16 bases left between them. The CDR3 is 18 residues long. Germline V lookup: CDR1 SGHVS, CDR2 FQNEAQ. The CDR3 protein is CASSLVAAPGVNTGELFF. For the CDR3, the DNA is TGTGCCAGCAGCTTAGTAGCCGCCCCGGGTGTGAACACCGGGGAGCTGTTTTTT. The full variable domain, rest sourced from reference TRBV7-8 and TRBJ2-2, is GAGVSQSPRYKVAKRGQDVALRCDPISGHVSLFWYQQALGQGPEFLTYFQNEAQLDKSGLPSDRFFAERPEGSVSTLKIQRTQQEDSAVYLCASSLVAAPGVNTGELFFGEGSRLTVL.

This clone was counted a single time. This sequence joins TRBV4-2 and TRBJ2-1; D may match TRBD1 or TRBD2 (5 bases each). Trimming removed 1 base at V and 5 bases at J, with 18 bases between. There are 17 residues in the CDR3. Germline CDR1 reads LGHNA; CDR2 reads YNFKEQ. The CDR3 loop is CASSQGRGRASHNEQFF. CDR3 nucleotide sequence: TGTGCCAGCAGCCAAGGTAGGGGCCGAGCTAGCCACAATGAGCAGTTCTTC.

Many counts were recorded for this clone. The rearrangement links TRBV13 to TRBJ2-7, with a possible D match to TRBD2 (6 bases). The germline V and J ends were trimmed by 1 base and 2 bases, with 12 bases remaining between them. This CDR3 has 15 residues. Germline values: CDR1 PRHDT, CDR2 FYEKMQ (reference sequence). This CDR3 is CASSLEGGGTYEQYF. The CDR3 DNA follows: TGTGCCAGCAGCTTAGAAGGCGGAGGGACCTACGAGCAGTACTTC.

A remark on this clone: The same CDR3 also results from other DNA sequences found in this sample. The chain couples TRBV18 to TRBJ1-5, with D possibly TRBD1 on 5 matching bases. CDR3 length equals 14 residues. Germline values: CDR1 KGHSH, CDR2 LQKENI. V lost 1 base, J lost 3 bases, and 7 bases lay in between. In nucleotides, the CDR3 is TGTGCCAGCTCACCACAGGGGAACAATCAGCCCCAGCATTTT. Protein: CASSPQGNNQPQHF. The whole variable domain, filled in from reference TRBV18 and TRBJ1-5, reads NAGVMQNPRHLVRRRGQEARLRCSPMKGHSHVYWYRQLPEEGLKFMVYLQKENIIDESGMPKERFSAEFPKEGPSILRIQQVVRGDSAAYFCASSPQGNNQPQHFGDGTRLSIL.